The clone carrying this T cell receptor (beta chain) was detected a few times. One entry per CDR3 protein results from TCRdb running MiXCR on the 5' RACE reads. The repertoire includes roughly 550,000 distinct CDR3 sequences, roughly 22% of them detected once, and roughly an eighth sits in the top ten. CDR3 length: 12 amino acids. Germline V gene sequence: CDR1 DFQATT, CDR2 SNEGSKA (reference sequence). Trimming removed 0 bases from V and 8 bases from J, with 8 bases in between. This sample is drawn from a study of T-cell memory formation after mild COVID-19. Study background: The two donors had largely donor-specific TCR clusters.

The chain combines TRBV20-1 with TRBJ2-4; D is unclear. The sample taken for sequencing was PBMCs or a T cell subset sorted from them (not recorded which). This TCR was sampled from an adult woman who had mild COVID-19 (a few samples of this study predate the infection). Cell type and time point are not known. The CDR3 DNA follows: TGCAGTGCTAGAGATCATCTGGACATTCAGTACTTC. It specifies CSARDHLDIQYF.